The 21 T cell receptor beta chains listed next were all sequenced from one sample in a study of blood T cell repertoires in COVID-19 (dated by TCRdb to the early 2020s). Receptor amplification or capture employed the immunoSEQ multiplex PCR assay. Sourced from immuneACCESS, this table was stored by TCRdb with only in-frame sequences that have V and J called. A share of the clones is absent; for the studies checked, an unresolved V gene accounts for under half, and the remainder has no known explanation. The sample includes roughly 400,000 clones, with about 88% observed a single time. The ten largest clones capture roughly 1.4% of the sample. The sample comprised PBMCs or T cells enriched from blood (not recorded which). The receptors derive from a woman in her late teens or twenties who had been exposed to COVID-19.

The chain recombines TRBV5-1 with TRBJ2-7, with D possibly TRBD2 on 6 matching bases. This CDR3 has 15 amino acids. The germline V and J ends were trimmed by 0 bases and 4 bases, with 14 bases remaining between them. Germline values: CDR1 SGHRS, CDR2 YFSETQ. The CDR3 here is CASSLVGGASYEQYF. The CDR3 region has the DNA TGCGCCAGCAGCTTGGTCGGCGGGGCTTCATACGAGCAGTACTTC.

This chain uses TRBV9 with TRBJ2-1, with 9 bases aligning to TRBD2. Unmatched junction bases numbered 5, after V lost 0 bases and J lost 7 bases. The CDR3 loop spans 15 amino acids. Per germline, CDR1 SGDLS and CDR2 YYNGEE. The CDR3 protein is CASSVVGLAGNEQFF. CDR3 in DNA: TGTGCCAGCAGCGTAGTAGGTCTAGCGGGGAATGAGCAGTTCTTC.

CDR3 in DNA: TGTGCCAGCAGCTTAACTCGACAGGGCAATCAGCCCCAGCATTTT. It encodes CASSLTRQGNQPQHF. The V and J genes are TRBV7-2 and TRBJ1-5, with D possibly TRBD1 on 6 matching bases. Per the germline V gene, CDR1 is SGHTA and CDR2 is FQGNSA. Trimming shortened V by 2 bases and J by 2 bases, and 10 bases separated the two germline ends. The CDR3 length is 15 residues. Supplemented by reference TRBV7-2 and TRBJ1-5, the full variable domain reads GAGVSQSPSNKVTEKGKDVELRCDPISGHTALYWYRQSLGQGLEFLIYFQGNSAPDKSGLPSDRFSAERTGGSVSTLTIQRTQQEDSAVYLCASSLTRQGNQPQHFGDGTRLSIL.

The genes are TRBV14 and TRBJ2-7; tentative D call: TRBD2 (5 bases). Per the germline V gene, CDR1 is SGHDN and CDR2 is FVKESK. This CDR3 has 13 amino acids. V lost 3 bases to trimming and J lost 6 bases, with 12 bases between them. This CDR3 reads CASSQHEGGEQYF. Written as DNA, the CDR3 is TGTGCCAGCAGCCAGCACGAGGGCGGCGAGCAGTACTTC.

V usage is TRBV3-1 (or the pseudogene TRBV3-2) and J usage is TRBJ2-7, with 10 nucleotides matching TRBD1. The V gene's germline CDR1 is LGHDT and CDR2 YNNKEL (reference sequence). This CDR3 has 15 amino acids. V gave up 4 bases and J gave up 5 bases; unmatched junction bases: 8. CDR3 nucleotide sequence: TGTGCCAGCAGCCCGCCCGGGACAGGGGACCACGAGCAGTACTTC. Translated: CASSPPGTGDHEQYF.

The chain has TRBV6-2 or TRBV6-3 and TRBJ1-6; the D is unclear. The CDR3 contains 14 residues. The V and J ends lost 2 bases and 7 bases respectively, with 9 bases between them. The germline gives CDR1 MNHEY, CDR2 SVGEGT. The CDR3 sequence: CASSYLAENSPLHF. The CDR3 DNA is TGTGCCAGCAGTTACCTAGCGGAGAATTCACCCCTCCACTTT.

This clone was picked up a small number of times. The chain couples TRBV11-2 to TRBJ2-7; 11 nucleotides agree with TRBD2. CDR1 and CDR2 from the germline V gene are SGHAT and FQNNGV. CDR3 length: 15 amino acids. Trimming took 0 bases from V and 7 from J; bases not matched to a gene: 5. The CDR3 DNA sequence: TGTGCCAGCAGCTTAGAGGTCCTAGCGGGAGGTGAGCAGTACTTC. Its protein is CASSLEVLAGGEQYF.

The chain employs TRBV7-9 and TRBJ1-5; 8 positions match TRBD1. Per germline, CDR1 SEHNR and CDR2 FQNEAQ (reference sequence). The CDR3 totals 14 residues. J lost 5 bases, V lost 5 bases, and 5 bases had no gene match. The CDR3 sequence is CASSDGQGDQPQHF. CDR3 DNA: TGTGCCAGCAGCGATGGACAGGGCGATCAGCCCCAGCATTTT.

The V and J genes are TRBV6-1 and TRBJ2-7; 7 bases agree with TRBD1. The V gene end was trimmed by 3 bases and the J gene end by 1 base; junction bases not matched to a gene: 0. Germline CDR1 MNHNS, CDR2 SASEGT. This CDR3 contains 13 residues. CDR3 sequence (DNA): TGTGCCAGCAGTGAGGACAGGTCCTACGAGCAGTACTTC. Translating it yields CASSEDRSYEQYF.

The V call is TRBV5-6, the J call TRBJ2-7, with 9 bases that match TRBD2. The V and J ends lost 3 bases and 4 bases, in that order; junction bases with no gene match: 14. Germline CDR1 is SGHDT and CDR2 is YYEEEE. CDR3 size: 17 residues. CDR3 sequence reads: CASSWTSGGSGSYEQYF. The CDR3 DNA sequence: TGTGCCAGCAGCTGGACGTCGGGGGGTAGCGGGAGTTACGAGCAGTACTTC.

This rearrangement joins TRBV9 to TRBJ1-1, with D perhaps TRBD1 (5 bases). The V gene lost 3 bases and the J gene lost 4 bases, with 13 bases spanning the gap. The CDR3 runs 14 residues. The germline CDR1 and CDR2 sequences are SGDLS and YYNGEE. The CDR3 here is CASSEGRGSTEAFF. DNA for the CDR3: TGTGCCAGCAGCGAGGGGAGGGGCAGCACTGAAGCTTTCTTT.

In nucleotides, the CDR3 is TGTGCCAGCAGCTTAGAACTAGCGGGGTCTCTCGGGGAGCTGTTTTTT. It translates to CASSLELAGSLGELFF. The chain joins TRBV7-2 to TRBJ2-2, with 10 bases matching TRBD2. Looked up from germline, CDR1 is SGHTA and CDR2 is FQGNSA. The CDR3 extends over 16 amino acids. V lost 1 base, J lost 7 bases, and 6 bases stayed unmatched.

CDR3 DNA: TGTGCCAGCAGCTGGGGGGGGACAACTAACTACGAGCAGTACTTC. It yields the protein CASSWGGTTNYEQYF. The rearrangement joins TRBV11-2 to TRBJ2-7, with D perhaps matching TRBD2 (7 bases). CDR1 and CDR2 from the germline V gene are SGHAT and FQNNGV. The CDR3 contains 15 residues. V lost 4 bases and J lost 3, with 16 bases in between.

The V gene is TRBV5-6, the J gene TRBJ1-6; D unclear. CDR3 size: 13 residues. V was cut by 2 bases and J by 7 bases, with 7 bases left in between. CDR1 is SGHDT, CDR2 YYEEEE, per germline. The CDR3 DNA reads TGTGCCAGCAGCTTTACAGAGAATTCACCCCTCCACTTT. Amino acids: CASSFTENSPLHF.

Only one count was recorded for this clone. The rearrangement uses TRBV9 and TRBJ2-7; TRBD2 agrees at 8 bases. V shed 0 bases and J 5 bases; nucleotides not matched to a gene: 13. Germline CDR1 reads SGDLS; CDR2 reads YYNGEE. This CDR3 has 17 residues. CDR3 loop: CASSVGLAGSNPHEQYF. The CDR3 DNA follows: TGTGCCAGCAGCGTAGGGCTAGCGGGTTCGAACCCCCACGAGCAGTACTTC. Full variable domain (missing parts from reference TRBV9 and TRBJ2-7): DSGVTQTPKHLITATGQRVTLRCSPRSGDLSVYWYQQSLDQGLQFLIQYYNGEERAKGNILERFSAQQFPDLHSELNLSSLELGDSALYFCASSVGLAGSNPHEQYFGPGTRLTVT.

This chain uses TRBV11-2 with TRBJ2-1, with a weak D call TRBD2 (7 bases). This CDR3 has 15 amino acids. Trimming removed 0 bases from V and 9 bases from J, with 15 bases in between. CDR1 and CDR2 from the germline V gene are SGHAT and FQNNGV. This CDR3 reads CASSLELGGGSEQFF. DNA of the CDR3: TGTGCCAGCAGCTTAGAATTAGGGGGAGGGAGTGAGCAGTTCTTC.

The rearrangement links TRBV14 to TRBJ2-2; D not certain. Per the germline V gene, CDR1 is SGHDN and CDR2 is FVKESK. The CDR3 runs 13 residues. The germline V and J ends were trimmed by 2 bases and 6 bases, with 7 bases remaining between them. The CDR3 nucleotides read TGTGCCAGCAGCCAAACAAACCCCGGGGAGCTGTTTTTT. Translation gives CASSQTNPGELFF.

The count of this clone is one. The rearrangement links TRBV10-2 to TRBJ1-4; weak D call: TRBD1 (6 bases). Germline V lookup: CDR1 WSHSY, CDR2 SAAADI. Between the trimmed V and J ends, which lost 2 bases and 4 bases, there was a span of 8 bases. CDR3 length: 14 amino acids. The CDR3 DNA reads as TGCGCCAGCAGTGAGGGACAGTTTAATGAAAAACTGTTTTTT. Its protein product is CASSEGQFNEKLFF.

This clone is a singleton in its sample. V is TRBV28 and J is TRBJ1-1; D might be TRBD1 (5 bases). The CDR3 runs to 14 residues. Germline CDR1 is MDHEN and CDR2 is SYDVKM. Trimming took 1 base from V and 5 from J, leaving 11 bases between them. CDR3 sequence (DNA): TGTGCCAGCAGTTTATCTGTCGGGGGGACTGAAGCTTTCTTT. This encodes CASSLSVGGTEAFF.

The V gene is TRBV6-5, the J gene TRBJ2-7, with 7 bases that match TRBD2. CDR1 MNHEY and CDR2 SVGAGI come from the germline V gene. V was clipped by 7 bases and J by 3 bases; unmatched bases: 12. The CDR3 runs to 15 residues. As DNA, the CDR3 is TGTGCCAGCACTCTTACTAGCGATCCGTACTACGAGCAGTACTTC. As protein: CASTLTSDPYYEQYF.

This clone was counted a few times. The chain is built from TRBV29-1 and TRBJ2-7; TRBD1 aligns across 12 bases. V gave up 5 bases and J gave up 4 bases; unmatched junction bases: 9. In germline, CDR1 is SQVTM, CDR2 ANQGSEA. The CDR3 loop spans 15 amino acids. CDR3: CSVKTGTGGVYEQYF. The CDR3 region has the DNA TGCAGCGTTAAGACCGGGACAGGGGGCGTGTACGAGCAGTACTTC.